A selection of T cell receptor beta chains follows, all from one sample in a study of blood T cell repertoires in COVID-19. The table came from immunoSEQ multiplex PCR; TCRdb's copy has only in-frame clones and leaves some out. The sample holds some 26,000 clones; 82% are singletons and the top ten take roughly 2%. The sample was peripheral blood. The receptors come from a man older than 75 with active or convalescent COVID-19. CDR3s include the opening cysteine and the closing phenylalanine or tryptophan. The order of the fields is CDR3 protein, CDR3 DNA, clone size, J gene, D gene, V gene. D genes are given only for firm matches. Size tells how often a clone was seen (once, few, many) or the class of an expanded clone, and some rows leave it out.

CASSLSVALNTGELFF	TGTGCCAGCAGTTTATCGGTAGCCTTAAACACCGGGGAGCTGTTTTTT	.	TRBJ2-2	.	TRBV27
CASSWALGQETQYF	TGCGCCAGCAGCTGGGCCCTTGGACAAGAGACCCAGTACTTC	.	TRBJ2-5	.	TRBV5-1
CASSQKQGQPQHF	TGTGCCAGCTCCCAGAAACAGGGCCAGCCCCAGCATTTT	few	TRBJ1-5	.	TRBV18
CASRTGSLNTEAFF	TGTGCCAGCAGGACAGGGTCCCTAAACACTGAAGCTTTCTTT	few	TRBJ1-1	TRBD1	TRBV6-5
CASRPGGNYGYTF	TGTGCCAGCCGACCGGGGGGGAACTATGGCTACACCTTC	.	TRBJ1-2	.	TRBV27
CASSQGTSGGPSTDTQYF	TGTGCCAGCAGCCAAGGGACTAGCGGGGGCCCTAGCACAGATACGCAGTATTTT	.	TRBJ2-3	TRBD2	TRBV4-2
CASSYGTGGYEQYF	TGTGCCAGCAGTTACGGAACGGGGGGCTACGAGCAGTACTTC	.	TRBJ2-7	TRBD2	TRBV6-5
CASSPPRSHEQYF	TGTGCCAGCAGCCCTCCGCGGTCCCACGAGCAGTACTTC	.	TRBJ2-7	.	TRBV9
CSVDRGNAEQFF	TGCAGCGTTGACAGGGGGAACGCTGAGCAGTTCTTC	.	TRBJ2-1	TRBD1	TRBV29-1
CASSGTSGGLSEQFF	TGTGCCAGCAGTGGCACTAGCGGGGGGTTATCTGAGCAGTTCTTC	.	TRBJ2-1	TRBD2	TRBV2
CASSPIRQGRISGNTIYF	TGTGCCAGCTCACCGATCAGACAGGGGCGCATCTCTGGAAACACCATATATTTT	.	TRBJ1-3	TRBD1	TRBV18
CASSPDRGSGNTIYF	TGTGCCAGCTCACCAGACAGGGGCTCTGGAAACACCATATATTTT	.	TRBJ1-3	TRBD1	TRBV18
CASSSTSGRVHEQYF	TGTGCCAGCAGCTCTACTAGCGGGAGAGTCCACGAGCAGTACTTC	.	TRBJ2-7	TRBD2	TRBV7-2
CASSPLHRGAGGEQYF	TGTGCCAGCAGCCCCTTGCATCGGGGGGCAGGAGGCGAGCAGTACTTC	.	TRBJ2-7	.	TRBV3-1/TRBV3-2
CASGGQGALGANVLTF	TGTGCCAGCGGGGGACAGGGGGCGCTTGGGGCCAACGTCCTGACTTTC	.	TRBJ2-6	TRBD1	TRBV7-2
CASSQDAAYNEQFF	TGTGCCAGCAGCCAAGACGCAGCGTACAATGAGCAGTTCTTC	few	TRBJ2-1	.	TRBV3-1/TRBV3-2
CASSEASGFYEQYF	TGTGCCAGCAGTGAAGCATCAGGGTTCTACGAGCAGTACTTC	.	TRBJ2-7	.	TRBV6-1
CASSPGTAKFYNEQFF	TGTGCCAGCTCACCCGGGACAGCAAAATTCTACAATGAGCAGTTCTTC	.	TRBJ2-1	TRBD1	TRBV18
CASSVQGDEQFF	TGTGCCAGCAGCGTACAGGGTGATGAGCAGTTCTTC	.	TRBJ2-1	.	TRBV11-2
CASAERGASYNEQFF	TGTGCTAGTGCCGAGCGGGGGGCCAGTTACAATGAGCAGTTCTTC	.	TRBJ2-1	TRBD2	TRBV12-5
CASSERGRTDTQYF	TGTGCCAGCAGTGAGCGGGGGCGCACAGATACGCAGTATTTT	.	TRBJ2-3	.	TRBV2
CASSTTGGAHTELFF	TGTGCCAGCAGTACTACAGGGGGCGCACATACTGAACTGTTTTTT	once	TRBJ1-4	TRBD1	TRBV28
CASSPTGGYYTEAFF	TGTGCCAGCAGCCCGACAGGGGGCTACTACACTGAAGCTTTCTTT	.	TRBJ1-1	TRBD1	TRBV3-1/TRBV3-2
CASSLVAGDTYNEQFF	TGTGCCAGCAGCTTAGTCGCGGGAGATACCTACAATGAGCAGTTCTTC	.	TRBJ2-1	TRBD2	TRBV7-6
CASSWGQGRNTEAFF	TGTGCCAGCAGTTGGGGGCAGGGGCGTAACACTGAAGCTTTCTTT	few	TRBJ1-1	.	TRBV6-5
CASSLSPDSGATQYF	TGTGCCAGCAGCTTATCCCCAGATAGCGGTGCTACGCAGTATTTT	.	TRBJ2-3	.	TRBV9
CASSPQGRPSGANVLTF	TGTGCCAGCAGCCCACAGGGGCGGCCTTCTGGGGCCAACGTCCTGACTTTC	.	TRBJ2-6	TRBD1	TRBV7-9
CASRLTGTSGSGELFF	TGTGCCAGCAGACTCACCGGGACTAGTGGTTCCGGGGAGCTGTTTTTT	.	TRBJ2-2	TRBD2	TRBV3-1/TRBV3-2
CASSSGENSPLHF	TGTGCCAGCTCATCAGGGGAAAATTCACCCCTCCACTTT	.	TRBJ1-6	.	TRBV18
CASSPVQGTYEQYF	TGTGCCAGCAGTCCCGTCCAGGGCACCTACGAGCAGTACTTC	.	TRBJ2-7	.	TRBV7-9
CASKRPGTGFGYTF	TGTGCCAGCAAACGTCCCGGGACAGGGTTTGGCTACACCTTC	.	TRBJ1-2	TRBD1	TRBV27
CASSLGDIYGYTF	TGTGCCAGCAGTTTAGGAGACATCTATGGCTACACCTTC	once	TRBJ1-2	.	TRBV12-3/TRBV12-4
CASRPSGTGDEKLFF	TGTGCCAGCCGACCATCCGGGACAGGGGATGAAAAACTGTTTTTT	.	TRBJ1-4	TRBD1	TRBV7-9
CASSLMGRGTYNEQFF	TGTGCCAGCAGCTTAATGGGGAGGGGGACCTACAATGAGCAGTTCTTC	.	TRBJ2-1	.	TRBV7-2
CASSRPGQGAFF	TGTGCCAGCAGCCGCCCGGGACAGGGAGCTTTCTTT	.	TRBJ1-1	TRBD1	TRBV7-9
CASSSRGTNEKLFF	TGTGCCAGCAGTTCCCGGGGAACTAATGAAAAACTGTTTTTT	.	TRBJ1-4	.	TRBV2
CASSTGTATNEKLFF	TGTGCCAGCAGCACAGGAACCGCAACTAATGAAAAACTGTTTTTT	.	TRBJ1-4	.	TRBV7-2
CATGPGGETQYF	TGTGCCACCGGACCGGGCGGGGAGACCCAGTACTTC	.	TRBJ2-5	.	TRBV12-3/TRBV12-4
CASSGTVGTDTQYF	TGTGCCAGCTCAGGGACAGTAGGCACAGATACGCAGTATTTT	.	TRBJ2-3	TRBD1	TRBV18
CASKPSGGYNEQFF	TGCGCCAGCAAGCCTAGCGGAGGATACAATGAGCAGTTCTTC	.	TRBJ2-1	TRBD2	TRBV5-1
CASSFGASANTGELFF	TGTGCCAGCAGCTTCGGCGCTAGCGCTAACACCGGGGAGCTGTTTTTT	.	TRBJ2-2	.	TRBV7-9